This T cell receptor (beta chain) came from a study of memory CD4+ T cells and cytomegalovirus serostatus. In the study overall: Donors were healthy Belgian adults, several CMV seropositive and about two dozen seronegative.

Trimming pared 1 base from V and 10 bases from J, leaving 17 bases between. The CDR3 length is 15 residues. CDR1 is SGHRS and CDR2 is YFSETQ in the germline V gene. Libraries were prepared by immunoSEQ multiplex PCR; TCRdb keeps only in-frame clonotypes and omits some of them. The table shows over 40,000 clones, with around 75% occurring only once. This clone turned up a few times. What it binds is not known. Overall study results and limits: CD4+ memory repertoires contained about two fifths of the roughly 150 reported CMV TCRbeta sequences. The CMV-associated TCR signature appears largely within the CD4+ memory repertoire.

The sort gate was single viable CD3+CD4+CD8-CD45RO+ cells for memory CD4+ T cells. V and J are TRBV5-1 and TRBJ1-4; D call uncertain. This TCR derives from an adult in good health and CMV-seronegative. The sample was memory CD4+ T cells from blood. The CDR3 loop reads CASSLFLGQVPKLFF. The DNA for the CDR3 is TGCGCCAGCAGCTTGTTTTTAGGGCAGGTGCCAAAACTGTTTTTT.